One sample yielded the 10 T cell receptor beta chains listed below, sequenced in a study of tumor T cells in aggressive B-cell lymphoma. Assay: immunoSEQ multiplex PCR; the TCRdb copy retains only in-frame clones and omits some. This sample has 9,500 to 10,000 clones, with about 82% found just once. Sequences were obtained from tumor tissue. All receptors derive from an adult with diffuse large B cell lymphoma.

CDR3 nucleotide sequence: TGTGCCAGCAGTGTTGGACAGGGCTATTCATCTGGCTACACCTTC. It is translated as CASSVGQGYSSGYTF. The chain combines TRBV25-1 with TRBJ1-2, with TRBD1 matching 8 bases. The CDR3 contains 15 residues. Germline CDR1 is MGHDK and CDR2 is SYGVNS. The V and J ends lost 4 bases and 7 bases, in that order; junction bases with no gene match: 11.

CDR3 in DNA: TGCGCCAGCAGAAGACAGGGGACCCCTGCGGATGAGCAGTTCTTC. Translating gives CASRRQGTPADEQFF. V is TRBV5-1 and J is TRBJ2-1; 8 bases align to TRBD1. Germline values: CDR1 SGHRS, CDR2 YFSETQ. This CDR3 contains 15 residues. V dropped 5 bases and J dropped 8; count of bases not matched to a gene: 12.

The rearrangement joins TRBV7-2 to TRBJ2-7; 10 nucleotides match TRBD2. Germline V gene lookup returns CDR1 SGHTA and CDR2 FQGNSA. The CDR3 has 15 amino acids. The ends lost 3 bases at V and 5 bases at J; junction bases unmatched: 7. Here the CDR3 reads CASSFTGLAGDEQYF. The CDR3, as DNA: TGTGCCAGCAGCTTCACGGGGCTAGCGGGAGACGAGCAGTACTTC.

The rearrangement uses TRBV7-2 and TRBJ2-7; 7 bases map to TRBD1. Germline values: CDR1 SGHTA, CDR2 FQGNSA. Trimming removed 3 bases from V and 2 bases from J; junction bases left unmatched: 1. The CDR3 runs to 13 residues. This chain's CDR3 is CASSLQGAYEQYF. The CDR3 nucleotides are TGTGCCAGCAGCTTGCAGGGGGCCTACGAGCAGTACTTC.

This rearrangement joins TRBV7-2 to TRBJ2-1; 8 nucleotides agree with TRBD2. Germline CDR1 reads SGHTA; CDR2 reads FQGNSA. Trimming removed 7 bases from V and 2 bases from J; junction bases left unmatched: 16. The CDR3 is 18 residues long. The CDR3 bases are TGTGCCAGCACAAAGGACGGGGGGGTACCGGTAGCCTACAATGAGCAGTTCTTC. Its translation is CASTKDGGVPVAYNEQFF.

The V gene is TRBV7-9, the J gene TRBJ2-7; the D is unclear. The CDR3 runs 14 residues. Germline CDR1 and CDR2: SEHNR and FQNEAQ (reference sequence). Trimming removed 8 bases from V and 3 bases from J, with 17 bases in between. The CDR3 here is CASSKLGYYYEQYF. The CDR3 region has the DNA TGTGCCAGCTCAAAACTTGGCTACTACTACGAGCAGTACTTC.

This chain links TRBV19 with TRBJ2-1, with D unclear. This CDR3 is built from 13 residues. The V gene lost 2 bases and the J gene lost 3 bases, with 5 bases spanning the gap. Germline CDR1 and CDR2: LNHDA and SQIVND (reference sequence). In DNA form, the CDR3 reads TGTGCCAGTAGTATATTCATCTACAATGAGCAGTTCTTC. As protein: CASSIFIYNEQFF.

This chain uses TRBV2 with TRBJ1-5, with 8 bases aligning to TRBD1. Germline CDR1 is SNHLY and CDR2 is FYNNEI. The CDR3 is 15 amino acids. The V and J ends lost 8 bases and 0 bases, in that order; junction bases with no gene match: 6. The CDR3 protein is CASAGQANSNQPQHF. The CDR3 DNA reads TGTGCCAGCGCGGGACAGGCAAATAGCAATCAGCCCCAGCATTTT.

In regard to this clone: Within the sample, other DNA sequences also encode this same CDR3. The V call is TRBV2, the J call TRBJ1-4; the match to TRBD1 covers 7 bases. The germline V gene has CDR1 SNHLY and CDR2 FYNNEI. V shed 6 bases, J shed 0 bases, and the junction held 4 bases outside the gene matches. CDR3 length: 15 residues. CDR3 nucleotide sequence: TGTGCCAGCAGCGCCGGACAGGCAACTAATGAAAAACTGTTTTTT. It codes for CASSAGQATNEKLFF. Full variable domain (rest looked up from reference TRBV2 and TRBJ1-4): EPEVTQTPSHQVTQMGQEVILRCVPISNHLYFYWYRQILGQKVEFLVSFYNNEISEKSEIFDDQFSVERPDGSNFTLKIRSTKLEDSAMYFCASSAGQATNEKLFFGSGTQLSVL.

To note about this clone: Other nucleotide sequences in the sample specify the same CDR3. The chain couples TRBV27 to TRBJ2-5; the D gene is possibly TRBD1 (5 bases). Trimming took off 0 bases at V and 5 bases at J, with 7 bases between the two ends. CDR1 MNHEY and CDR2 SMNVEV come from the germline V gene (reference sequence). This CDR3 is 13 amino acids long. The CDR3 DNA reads TGTGCCAGCAGTTTATCATCAGGGGAGACCCAGTACTTC. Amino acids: CASSLSSGETQYF.